This passage covers 15 T cell receptor beta chains from one sample sequenced in a study of CD8 T cells in Susac syndrome. With random hexamers, reverse transcription was performed on about 0.5 to 1 ug of RNA. TCRdb used MiXCR to reprocess the immunoSEQ multiplex PCR reads, holding one entry per CDR3 protein. The data hold fewer than 300,000 distinct CDR3 sequences, with about 85% observed a single time. Sequencing input: CD8+ T cells from PBMCs. The receptors were gathered from a human donor with multiple sclerosis.

This clonotype came up once. The V and J genes are TRBV27 and TRBJ2-1; TRBD2 matches at 12 bases. Germline CDR1 and CDR2: MNHEY and SMNVEV (reference sequence). After removal of 5 bases from V and 7 bases from J, the junction contained 9 bases not matched to a gene. The CDR3 runs to 16 residues. CDR3 in amino acids: CASSLTLAGGPNEQFF. The CDR3 DNA reads TGTGCCAGCAGTCTCACTCTAGCGGGAGGGCCTAATGAGCAGTTCTTC.

The rearrangement links TRBV10-2 to TRBJ2-7, with TRBD2 matching 12 bases. Per germline, CDR1 WSHSY and CDR2 SAAADI. CDR3 length: 15 residues. J lost 3 bases, V lost 4 bases, and 4 bases had no gene match. The DNA for the CDR3 is TGCGCCAGCAGTGCCCTAGCGGGAGGGGACTACGAGCAGTACTTC. Translating it yields CASSALAGGDYEQYF.

The chain recombines TRBV27 with TRBJ2-3; possible D gene TRBD2, 6 bases. Looked up from germline, CDR1 is MNHEY and CDR2 is SMNVEV (reference sequence). The V end lost 2 bases, the J end lost 0 bases, and 12 bases lay between the germline ends. This CDR3 is built from 16 residues. The CDR3 loop reads CASSLAGSGSTDTQYF. Here the CDR3 DNA reads TGTGCCAGCAGTTTAGCGGGGTCTGGGAGCACAGATACGCAGTATTTT.

The V call is TRBV5-1, the J call TRBJ2-7; 7 bases are shared with TRBD1. Per germline, CDR1 SGHRS and CDR2 YFSETQ. CDR3 length: 15 amino acids. V lost 2 bases, J lost 3 bases, and 8 bases stayed unmatched. This CDR3 reads CASSFEDRINYEQYF. The CDR3 coding sequence is TGCGCCAGCAGCTTCGAGGACAGGATAAACTACGAGCAGTACTTC.

This sequence joins TRBV10-3 and TRBJ1-1; 8 positions agree with TRBD1. The CDR3 extends over 15 amino acids. The V gene's germline CDR1 is ENHRY and CDR2 SYGVKD. Losses at the gene ends were 2 bases for V and 6 bases for J; bases not matched to a gene: 8. CDR3 bases: TGTGCCATCAGTGAGCGGGGACAGGAAAGCTCTGAAGCTTTCTTT. It yields the protein CAISERGQESSEAFF.

The chain links TRBV28 to TRBJ2-1; no definite D call. The CDR3 consists of 14 residues. Germline-derived CDR1 and CDR2 are MDHEN and SYDVKM. V lost 2 bases to trimming and J lost 5 bases, with 10 bases between them. CDR3 sequence reads: CASSLPEADNEQFF. As DNA, the CDR3 is TGTGCCAGCAGTTTACCAGAAGCTGACAATGAGCAGTTCTTC.

The V gene is TRBV27, the J gene TRBJ2-7, with TRBD1 as a possible D gene (6 bases). V lost 4 bases and J 7 bases, leaving 11 bases between the germline ends. The germline V gene has CDR1 MNHEY and CDR2 SMNVEV (reference sequence). CDR3 length: 12 amino acids. The CDR3 coding sequence is TGTGCCAGCAGTTCAGGGGTCGGGGAGCAGTACTTC. Translation gives CASSSGVGEQYF.

The V gene is TRBV19, the J gene TRBJ2-1, with D possibly TRBD2 on 6 matching bases. In germline, CDR1 is LNHDA, CDR2 SQIVND (reference sequence). This CDR3 has 11 amino acids. The germline V and J ends were trimmed by 3 bases and 12 bases, with 9 bases remaining between them. Here the CDR3 reads CASSMAGPQFF. CDR3 bases: TGTGCCAGTAGTATGGCGGGACCGCAGTTCTTC.

This clonotype was counted only a few times. V is TRBV6-5 and J is TRBJ2-3, with D uncertain. This CDR3 has 14 residues. Germline loops: CDR1 MNHEY, CDR2 SVGAGI. With 0 bases removed from V and 4 bases from J, the gap between germline ends came to 8 bases. This CDR3 reads CASSYSIGPDTQYF. The DNA of the CDR3 is TGTGCCAGCAGTTACTCGATCGGGCCAGATACGCAGTATTTT.

The chain links TRBV12-3 or TRBV12-4 to TRBJ1-3; D not resolved. The CDR3 totals 14 residues. Trimming pared 6 bases from V and 7 bases from J, leaving 16 bases between. CDR3 DNA sequence: TGTGCCAGCAGCCTGACCCTGAGCGGGAACACCATATATTTT. Translation gives CASSLTLSGNTIYF.

The V call is TRBV12-3 or TRBV12-4, the J call TRBJ1-5, with D possibly being TRBD1 (5 bases). CDR3 length equals 15 residues. V was clipped by 1 base and J by 7 bases, with 14 bases between them. The CDR3 region has the DNA TGTGCCAGCAGTTTAGGGGGGATGGAGGGGCAGCCCCAGCATTTT. This codes for CASSLGGMEGQPQHF.

In nucleotides, the CDR3 is TGTGCCAGCAGCCCCCAAAAGGATTCTTATGAGCAGTTCTTC. This gives the protein CASSPQKDSYEQFF. The chain employs TRBV4-2 and TRBJ2-1; D is ambiguous. Germline-derived CDR1 and CDR2 are LGHNA and YNFKEQ. Trimming pared 4 bases from V and 8 bases from J, leaving 15 bases between. The CDR3 is 14 residues long.

The chain employs TRBV7-9 and TRBJ2-7; 10 bases fit TRBD1. CDR1 and CDR2 from the germline V gene are SEHNR and FQNEAQ (reference sequence). The CDR3 totals 16 residues. After removal of 2 bases from V and 3 bases from J, the junction contained 7 bases not matched to a gene. Here the CDR3 DNA reads TGTGCCAGCAGCTTAAAGACAGGGGGCACCAACTACGAGCAGTACTTC. It translates to CASSLKTGGTNYEQYF.

V and J are TRBV20-1 and TRBJ2-3, with D uncertain. The germline V and J ends were trimmed by 3 bases and 0 bases, with 10 bases remaining between them. The CDR3 runs 14 residues. Per germline, CDR1 DFQATT and CDR2 SNEGSKA (reference sequence). CDR3: CSASSRPSTDTQYF. In nucleotides, the CDR3 is TGCAGTGCTAGCTCTAGGCCTAGCACAGATACGCAGTATTTT.

This chain uses TRBV29-1 with TRBJ2-5, with D possibly matching TRBD1 (6 bases). Trimming shortened V by 0 bases and J by 0 bases, and 14 bases separated the two germline ends. The CDR3 contains 16 residues. Looked up from germline, CDR1 is SQVTM and CDR2 is ANQGSEA. CDR3: CSVEERLDSHQETQYF. The DNA of the CDR3 is TGCAGCGTTGAAGAACGATTGGACAGTCACCAAGAGACCCAGTACTTC. The variable domain in full, with the rest retrieved from reference TRBV29-1 and TRBJ2-5, is SAVISQKPSRDICQRGTSLTIQCQVDSQVTMMFWYRQQPGQSLTLIATANQGSEATYESGFVIDKFPISRPNLTFSTLTVSNMSPEDSSIYLCSVEERLDSHQETQYFGPGTRLLVL.